The present T cell receptor beta chain was sequenced within a study of OX40 agonist ivuxolimab in advanced cancers. Across the whole study: Those enrolled were 82.7% male, with a mean age of about 66 years and ages from about 20 to 79.

Assay: immunoSEQ multiplex PCR; the TCRdb copy retains only in-frame clones and omits some. The sample has about 26,000 clones, 75% to 85% seen once; the top ten hold roughly 25%. Findings and limits, study-wide: There were also nonresponders showing low normalized T-cell clonal expansion.

As regards this clone: Its antigen remains unknown.

Trimming cost V 5 bases and J 3 bases, with 15 bases left between them. This CDR3 has 15 residues. The germline V gene encodes CDR1 SGHTA and CDR2 FQGTGA. This receptor was obtained from an adult with an advanced solid tumor such as melanoma, head and neck, liver or kidney cancer. Material: CD4+ or CD8+ T cells sorted from blood, obtained in a trial of the OX40 agonist ivuxolimab. This chain connects TRBV7-3 to TRBJ2-3; D is uncertain. The CDR3 region is CASSPSQSGTDTQYF. In DNA, the CDR3 is TGTGCCAGCAGCCCGAGCCAAAGTGGAACAGATACGCAGTATTTT.